What follows are 29 T cell receptor beta chains derived from one specimen sequenced in a study of blood T cell repertoires in COVID-19. Sequencing used immunoSEQ multiplex PCR; TCRdb keeps in-frame clones, though not all of them. The sample carries 330,000 or so clones, roughly 90% recorded once. Input material: peripheral blood. The receptors derive from a woman aged 55 to 70 with COVID-19, enrolled during active disease.

The chain couples TRBV11-3 to TRBJ2-3; D might be TRBD2 (6 bases). Trimming stripped 5 bases from V and 1 base from J, with 10 bases between. The CDR3 consists of 14 residues. The germline V gene encodes CDR1 SGHNT and CDR2 YENEEA. The CDR3 coding sequence is TGTGCCAGCAGCCCGCGCGGGGGCACAGATACGCAGTATTTT. It is translated as CASSPRGGTDTQYF.

The chain has TRBV7-3 and TRBJ2-1; 8 bases align to TRBD1. The CDR3 is 15 residues long. V lost 5 bases and J lost 4; bases outside the gene matches: 7. Looked up from germline, CDR1 is SGHTA and CDR2 is FQGTGA. The CDR3 is CASSPDRGKYNEQFF. CDR3 nucleotides: TGTGCCAGCAGCCCCGACAGGGGCAAGTACAATGAGCAGTTCTTC.

The chain uses TRBV7-9 and TRBJ1-3, with 10 positions matching TRBD1. This CDR3 spans 16 amino acids. Per the germline V gene, CDR1 is SEHNR and CDR2 is FQNEAQ (reference sequence). V was clipped by 4 bases and J by 2 bases; unmatched bases: 5. The CDR3 is CASSSTGTGAGNTIYF. For the CDR3, the DNA is TGTGCCAGCAGCTCAACCGGGACAGGGGCTGGAAACACCATATATTTT.

This clone was observed a single time. The J gene is TRBJ1-1, the V gene TRBV12-3 or TRBV12-4; TRBD1 aligns across 8 bases. V dropped 3 bases and J dropped 7; count of bases not matched to a gene: 4. CDR3 length: 13 amino acids. CDR3 amino acids: CASSFGTGDEAFF. Here the CDR3 DNA reads TGTGCCAGCAGTTTCGGGACAGGAGATGAAGCTTTCTTT.

This clone was seen just once. The V call is TRBV11-2, the J call TRBJ1-6; D is uncertain. V was clipped by 5 bases and J by 15 bases, with 20 bases between them. Germline loops: CDR1 SGHAT, CDR2 FQNNGV. There are 14 residues in the CDR3. The CDR3 nucleotides are TGTGCCAGCAGCCTAATCTACGGAGGAGGTTACCTCCACTTT. Translation gives CASSLIYGGGYLHF.

This rearrangement joins TRBV19 to TRBJ2-5, with no clear D. Germline V lookup: CDR1 LNHDA, CDR2 SQIVND (reference sequence). CDR3 length equals 18 residues. V lost 4 bases, J lost 5 bases, and 26 bases lay in between. The CDR3, as DNA: TGTGCCAGTAGTAAAACCCCCGGAGAAGCATTGTGGGTGGAGACCCAGTACTTC. Translating gives CASSKTPGEALWVETQYF.

This chain joins TRBV27 and TRBJ1-6, with TRBD1 identical over 8 bases. The CDR3 extends over 14 amino acids. Germline lookup yields CDR1 MNHEY and CDR2 SMNVEV (reference sequence). With 2 bases clipped from V and 13 bases from J, the junction kept 7 bases outside the gene matches. In nucleotides, the CDR3 is TGTGCCAGCAGTTTACTCTCGACAGGGGATCCCCTCCACTTT. This gives the protein CASSLLSTGDPLHF.

This clone appeared a few times. The chain combines TRBV2 with TRBJ1-5; tentatively, D is TRBD1 (5 bases). There are 13 residues in the CDR3. Between the trimmed V and J ends, which lost 8 bases and 2 bases, there was a span of 10 bases. From germline, CDR1 is SNHLY and CDR2 FYNNEI. CDR3 sequence (DNA): TGTGCCAGCGGCAGGGATGGCAATCAGCCCCAGCATTTT. Translated: CASGRDGNQPQHF.

The genes are TRBV5-1 and TRBJ1-6; D is unresolved. Germline CDR1 SGHRS, CDR2 YFSETQ. V shed 7 bases and J shed 0 bases, with 8 bases lying between them. CDR3 size: 14 residues. The chain's CDR3 is CASAEVSYNSPLHF. As DNA, the CDR3 is TGCGCCAGCGCGGAGGTCTCCTATAATTCACCCCTCCACTTT.

The chain has TRBV12-3 or TRBV12-4 and TRBJ1-1; TRBD1 agrees at 8 bases. V shed 4 bases, J shed 8 bases, and the junction held 6 bases outside the gene matches. The CDR3 has 13 amino acids. The CDR3 sequence: CASSSRTGKEAFF. In DNA form, the CDR3 reads TGTGCCAGCAGTTCAAGGACAGGGAAGGAAGCTTTCTTT.

The rearrangement links TRBV7-3 to TRBJ2-2; 9 nucleotides align to TRBD2. Germline CDR1 and CDR2: SGHTA and FQGTGA. This CDR3 is built from 16 residues. Trimming at V came to 2 bases and at J to 6 bases, leaving 7 bases not matched to a gene. The CDR3 sequence is CASSLGRRGGPGELFF. The CDR3 DNA reads TGTGCCAGCAGCTTAGGACGGCGGGGGGGCCCCGGGGAGCTGTTTTTT.

The J gene is TRBJ1-1, the V gene TRBV18; 8 bases map to TRBD1. V lost 3 bases and J lost 1; bases outside the gene matches: 4. Germline CDR1 and CDR2: KGHSH and LQKENI. This CDR3 contains 15 residues. Here the CDR3 reads CASSPPQGGNTEAFF. CDR3 nucleotide sequence: TGTGCCAGCTCACCCCCACAGGGGGGGAACACTGAAGCTTTCTTT.

This chain uses TRBV5-1 with TRBJ1-2; unclear D gene. Germline CDR1 reads SGHRS; CDR2 reads YFSETQ. Trimming left V 7 bases short and J 5 bases short, with 18 bases between. This CDR3 is built from 14 residues. The CDR3 nucleotides are TGCGCCAGCTACTCCGAAAGCGCCCTATATGGCTACACCTTC. Translating gives CASYSESALYGYTF.

The gene calls are TRBV19 and TRBJ1-2, with 8 bases identical to TRBD1. This CDR3 spans 15 amino acids. The V segment lost 5 bases and the J segment 0 bases; nucleotides outside the gene matches: 5. Germline V gene data show CDR1 as LNHDA and CDR2 as SQIVND (reference sequence). The CDR3 region is CASSVRQGSNYGYTF. In DNA, the CDR3 is TGTGCCAGTAGTGTCCGACAGGGGTCTAACTATGGCTACACCTTC.

This chain joins TRBV12-3 or TRBV12-4 and TRBJ2-7; D is possibly TRBD1 (6 bases). Trimming removed 5 bases from V and 3 bases from J, with 11 bases in between. The CDR3 spans 13 residues. The CDR3 region has the DNA TGTGCCAGCAGTCCGCAACAGGGCTACGAGCAGTACTTC. Translating gives CASSPQQGYEQYF.

As regards this clone: The same CDR3 arises from other DNA sequences in this sample as well. V gene TRBV18 combines with J gene TRBJ1-6; 7 nucleotides match TRBD1. CDR3 size: 14 residues. Per germline, CDR1 KGHSH and CDR2 LQKENI. After removal of 5 bases from V and 4 bases from J, the junction contained 2 bases not matched to a gene. The DNA of the CDR3 is TGTGCCAGCTCAAGGGACAGATATAATTCACCCCTCCACTTT. It translates to CASSRDRYNSPLHF.

The rearrangement links TRBV10-1 to TRBJ1-2, with D perhaps TRBD1 (5 bases). CDR3 length equals 16 residues. Germline loops: CDR1 WNHNN, CDR2 SYGVQD (reference sequence). V was cut by 8 bases and J by 1 base, with 20 bases left in between. CDR3 sequence reads: CASGASPLRVNYGYTF. The CDR3 nucleotides read TGCGCCAGCGGGGCCAGTCCCCTCCGAGTTAACTATGGCTACACCTTC.

The chain recombines TRBV3-1 (or the pseudogene TRBV3-2) with TRBJ1-2; TRBD1 matches 8 bases. With 6 bases clipped from V and 3 bases from J, the junction kept 6 bases outside the gene matches. Germline V gene lookup returns CDR1 LGHDT and CDR2 YNNKEL (reference sequence). The CDR3 length is 14 residues. The CDR3 bases are TGTGCCAGCAGATCAGGGGGCGCCGACTATGGCTACACCTTC. It translates to CASRSGGADYGYTF.

This clone was detected only once. The V and J genes are TRBV9 and TRBJ1-2; D unclear. Looked up from germline, CDR1 is SGDLS and CDR2 is YYNGEE. The CDR3 loop spans 13 amino acids. Deletions cut 0 bases from V and 8 bases from J, with 11 bases between. CDR3 DNA sequence: TGTGCCAGCAGCGTAGTTGGCACCTCGGGCTACACCTTC. Residues: CASSVVGTSGYTF.

J is TRBJ2-2 and V is TRBV7-8; weak D call: TRBD1 (5 bases). V was trimmed by 1 base and J by 4 bases, leaving 10 bases between them. Germline V gene sequence: CDR1 SGHVS, CDR2 FQNEAQ. The CDR3 consists of 15 residues. CDR3 coding DNA: TGTGCCAGCAGCTTAGGACAGCCTAGCACCGGGGAGCTGTTTTTT. Residues: CASSLGQPSTGELFF.

This chain links TRBV6-5 with TRBJ2-1, with TRBD2 matching over 12 bases. Germline trimming cut 6 bases from V and 5 bases from J; bases unmatched to any gene: 2. Per germline, CDR1 MNHEY and CDR2 SVGAGI. The CDR3 consists of 14 residues. CDR3 in amino acids: CASRRTSGNNEQFF. The CDR3, as DNA: TGTGCCAGCAGAAGGACTAGCGGGAACAATGAGCAGTTCTTC.

The V call is TRBV18, the J call TRBJ1-1; tentative D call: TRBD1 (5 bases). Per germline, CDR1 KGHSH and CDR2 LQKENI. V shed 3 bases and J shed 4 bases, with 18 bases lying between them. The CDR3 runs 16 residues. CDR3 sequence reads: CASSPPVGLGGTEAFF. Here the CDR3 DNA reads TGTGCCAGCTCACCCCCGGTGGGGCTGGGGGGCACTGAAGCTTTCTTT.

The rearrangement links TRBV5-1 to TRBJ1-5; TRBD1 agrees at 8 bases. CDR3 length: 14 amino acids. The V segment lost 2 bases and the J segment 6 bases; nucleotides outside the gene matches: 4. Germline values: CDR1 SGHRS, CDR2 YFSETQ. Written as DNA, the CDR3 is TGCGCCAGCAGCTTCGGACAGGGTGGTCAGCCCCAGCATTTT. This translates into CASSFGQGGQPQHF.

The chain has TRBV11-3 and TRBJ1-1, with D hard to call. CDR1 and CDR2 from the germline V gene are SGHNT and YENEEA. This CDR3 comprises 13 residues. Trimming removed 5 bases from V and 3 bases from J, with 10 bases in between. The CDR3 nucleotides read TGTGCCAGCAGCCCCCGTGAGGACACTGAAGCTTTCTTT. This codes for CASSPREDTEAFF.

This clone has just a few counts. The rearrangement links TRBV7-8 to TRBJ1-2; D gene ambiguous. This CDR3 is 17 amino acids long. Germline assignment: CDR1 SGHVS and CDR2 FQNEAQ. The V and J ends lost 1 base and 2 bases respectively, with 17 bases between them. CDR3 nucleotides: TGTGCCAGCAGCTTAGATTTCACGCAGGAAAGGAACTATGGCTACACCTTC. It yields the protein CASSLDFTQERNYGYTF.

The chain links TRBV3-1 (or the pseudogene TRBV3-2) to TRBJ2-5, with 7 bases fitting TRBD2. CDR1 and CDR2 (germline): LGHDT, YNNKEL (reference sequence). V shed 0 bases and J 2 bases; nucleotides not matched to a gene: 3. The CDR3 loop spans 15 amino acids. DNA of the CDR3: TGTGCCAGCAGCCAAGAGCTAGCGGTTCAAGAGACCCAGTACTTC. Protein product: CASSQELAVQETQYF.

This chain links TRBV3-1 (or the pseudogene TRBV3-2) with TRBJ1-5; D is possibly TRBD1 (6 bases). The germline gives CDR1 LGHDT, CDR2 YNNKEL (reference sequence). The CDR3 is 13 residues long. The V and J ends lost 4 bases and 5 bases respectively, with 9 bases between them. CDR3 residues: CASSPGQHQPQHF. The CDR3 nucleotides are TGTGCCAGCAGCCCGGGACAACATCAGCCCCAGCATTTT.

This chain links TRBV9 with TRBJ1-1; D gene uncertain. V was shortened by 0 bases and J by 1 base, with 10 bases between the two germline ends. The CDR3 contains 15 residues. Per the germline V gene, CDR1 is SGDLS and CDR2 is YYNGEE. The CDR3 region has the DNA TGTGCCAGCAGCGTAGGGGAGGGAGCGAACACTGAAGCTTTCTTT. Translating gives CASSVGEGANTEAFF.

This chain uses TRBV6-5 with TRBJ2-4; TRBD2 matches at 9 bases. CDR1 and CDR2 from the germline V gene are MNHEY and SVGAGI. This CDR3 region has 15 residues. V gave up 2 bases and J gave up 8 bases; unmatched junction bases: 7. CDR3 in DNA: TGTGCCAGCAGTTACCATGCGGGGGGGCGAGACATTCAGTACTTC. Its protein is CASSYHAGGRDIQYF.